The 27 T cell receptor beta chains below come from one sample, sequenced in a study of blood T cells in healthy people across ages. Using a J-beta primer mix together with a sample-barcoded 5' primer, a second PCR was run for about 6 to 12 cycles. TCRdb called the 5' RACE reads again in MiXCR, with one record for every CDR3 protein. Of some 900,000 distinct CDR3 sequences in the sample, around 49% were seen once. The specimen was blood. The receptors come from a man aged 25 to 40 in good health.

This sequence joins TRBV11-2 and TRBJ1-1; 7 positions agree with TRBD1. The V and J ends lost 5 bases and 4 bases, in that order; junction bases with no gene match: 10. The CDR3 runs to 15 residues. Germline CDR1 is SGHAT and CDR2 is FQNNGV. The CDR3 spells CASSQRDSWGTEAFF. The CDR3 DNA reads as TGTGCCAGCAGCCAACGGGACAGCTGGGGCACTGAAGCTTTCTTT.

The rearrangement uses TRBV7-2 and TRBJ2-3; D might be TRBD1 (5 bases). V was trimmed by 7 bases and J by 4 bases, leaving 15 bases between them. The CDR3 runs 14 residues. CDR1 is SGHTA and CDR2 is FQGNSA in the germline V gene. The CDR3 DNA reads as TGTGCCAGCACCATTCAAACGACAGCAGATACGCAGTATTTT. It translates to CASTIQTTADTQYF.

This clonotype has more than one count but fewer than ten. V usage is TRBV9 and J usage is TRBJ2-7; D assignment may be TRBD1 or TRBD2 (7 bases each). This CDR3 spans 13 amino acids. V was clipped by 4 bases and J by 5 bases, with 13 bases between them. Germline V gene lookup returns CDR1 SGDLS and CDR2 YYNGEE. The CDR3 bases are TGTGCCAGCAGCCCCAGGGGGGGCGACGAGCAGTACTTC. Protein sequence: CASSPRGGDEQYF.

The rearrangement links TRBV12-3 or TRBV12-4 to TRBJ1-2, with D unresolved. V gave up 5 bases and J gave up 5 bases, with 15 bases separating them. The CDR3 has 14 residues. The CDR3 here is CASSADWAGYGYTF. For the CDR3, the DNA is TGTGCCAGCAGTGCCGACTGGGCCGGATATGGCTACACCTTC.

The sample holds a few counts of this clonotype. The V and J genes are TRBV5-1 and TRBJ2-1; TRBD1 or TRBD2 may be the D gene (6 bases each). V lost 0 bases to trimming and J lost 1 base, with 11 bases between them. The germline CDR1 and CDR2 sequences are SGHRS and YFSETQ. The CDR3 consists of 16 residues. CDR3 residues: CASSLEGGQSYNEQFF. The CDR3 DNA reads as TGCGCCAGCAGCTTGGAGGGGGGCCAGTCCTACAATGAGCAGTTCTTC.

The chain is built from TRBV7-9 and TRBJ2-3, with 8 bases aligning to TRBD2. The CDR3 has 14 amino acids. Germline V gene sequence: CDR1 SEHNR, CDR2 FQNEAQ (reference sequence). Germline trimming cut 5 bases from V and 5 bases from J; bases unmatched to any gene: 6. As DNA, the CDR3 is TGTGCCAGCAGCCCAGCGGGGGCCATAGATACGCAGTATTTT. Translated: CASSPAGAIDTQYF. The variable domain in full, completed from reference TRBV7-9 and TRBJ2-3, reads DTGVSQNPRHKITKRGQNVTFRCDPISEHNRLYWYRQTLGQGPEFLTYFQNEAQLEKSRLLSDRFSAERPKGSFSTLEIQRTEQGDSAMYLCASSPAGAIDTQYFGPGTRLTVL.

This rearrangement joins TRBV4-1 to TRBJ2-5; maybe TRBD2 (5 bases). CDR1 MGHRA and CDR2 YSYEKL come from the germline V gene. V gave up 1 base and J gave up 5 bases, with 14 bases separating them. The CDR3 is 15 residues long. CDR3 nucleotides: TGCGCCAGCAGCCAAGGGTACGGGGAGAGGGAGACCCAGTACTTC. It is translated as CASSQGYGERETQYF.

The chain has TRBV20-1 and TRBJ1-2; 9 bases fit TRBD1. Germline CDR1 and CDR2: DFQATT and SNEGSKA (reference sequence). The CDR3 covers 15 residues. V was pared by 0 bases and J by 6 bases, with 8 bases of the junction left unmatched. The CDR3 reads CSARDPKRTGDGYTF. The CDR3 DNA reads TGCAGTGCTAGAGATCCAAAACGGACAGGGGATGGCTACACCTTC.

DNA of the CDR3: TGTGCCAGCAGCGCAAGCGGGGGGTTGACAGATACGCAGTATTTT. Protein sequence: CASSASGGLTDTQYF. The chain couples TRBV7-6 to TRBJ2-3, with TRBD2 matching over 9 bases. Trimming cost V 5 bases and J 3 bases; bases outside gene matches: 6. Per germline, CDR1 SGHVS and CDR2 FNYEAQ. The CDR3 spans 15 residues.

The chain has TRBV5-8 and TRBJ1-1; D is possibly TRBD1 (5 bases). Germline V gene data show CDR1 as SGHTS and CDR2 as YDEGEE. V lost 1 base and J lost 0, with 10 bases in between. This CDR3 is built from 15 residues. The CDR3, as DNA: TGTGCCAGCAGCTTGTCCGGGGCCGTGAACACTGAAGCTTTCTTT. It codes for CASSLSGAVNTEAFF.

This clonotype was seen repeatedly, ten times or more. The V call is TRBV4-2, the J call TRBJ2-7, with TRBD1 matching over 10 bases. This CDR3 contains 15 residues. The V segment lost 5 bases and the J segment 1 base; nucleotides outside the gene matches: 5. Germline lookup yields CDR1 LGHNA and CDR2 YNFKEQ. CDR3 sequence: CASSVRDRGSYEQYF. The CDR3 nucleotides are TGTGCCAGCAGCGTCCGGGACAGGGGATCCTACGAGCAGTACTTC.

The rearrangement joins TRBV12-3 or TRBV12-4 to TRBJ2-1; TRBD1 matches at 7 bases. The J segment lost 4 bases and the V segment lost 5 bases, leaving 5 bases of the junction unmatched. The CDR3 spans 14 residues. CDR3: CASSHRDRYNEQFF. CDR3 DNA: TGTGCCAGCAGTCACCGGGACAGATACAATGAGCAGTTCTTC.

This clonotype was counted a few times. The gene calls are TRBV29-1 and TRBJ2-7, with 9 bases lining up with TRBD2. The V segment lost 4 bases and the J segment 3 bases; nucleotides outside the gene matches: 4. The CDR3 extends over 13 amino acids. Germline V gene lookup returns CDR1 SQVTM and CDR2 ANQGSEA. For the CDR3, the DNA is TGCAGCGTTGTCGCGGGGGGGAGCTACGAGCAGTACTTC. Amino acids: CSVVAGGSYEQYF.

The J gene is TRBJ2-1, the V gene TRBV5-6; unclear D gene. The assigned J gene may be wrong: the sequence end matches TRBJ2-7 better. The germline gives CDR1 SGHDT, CDR2 YYEEEE. The CDR3 has 13 residues. CDR3 bases: TGTGCCAGCAGCTCAGCCACCTACAATGAGCAGTACTTC. Amino acid sequence: CASSSATYNEQYF.

This chain joins TRBV4-3 and TRBJ2-2; D is perhaps TRBD2 (5 bases). The CDR3 is made up of 16 amino acids. Germline V CDR1 and CDR2: LGHNA, YSLEER. Trimming shortened V by 8 bases and J by 0 bases, and 16 bases separated the two germline ends. The CDR3 DNA sequence: TGCGCCAGCGGGCTCGTGGTTAGCGCGAACACCGGGGAGCTGTTTTTT. This encodes CASGLVVSANTGELFF.

This chain links TRBV5-1 with TRBJ1-2; weak D call: TRBD1 (5 bases). Germline V gene sequence: CDR1 SGHRS, CDR2 YFSETQ. There are 15 residues in the CDR3. Trimming cost V 4 bases and J 3 bases, with 16 bases left between them. The CDR3 sequence is CASSPKGVMDYGYTF. In DNA form, the CDR3 reads TGCGCCAGCAGCCCGAAAGGGGTGATGGACTATGGCTACACCTTC.

The count of this clonotype is one. The CDR3 DNA is TGTGCCAGCAGCTTATCCCTGGGAGCAAACCAGGGGGCAACTAATGAAAAACTGTTTTTT. It encodes CASSLSLGANQGATNEKLFF. J is TRBJ1-4 and V is TRBV7-9, with 7 positions matching TRBD1. V lost 2 bases to trimming and J lost 0 bases; unmatched junction nucleotides: 15. The length of the CDR3 is 20 residues. Germline V CDR1 and CDR2: SEHNR, FQNEAQ (reference sequence).

The V call is TRBV27, the J call TRBJ2-7; no definite D call. Germline assignment: CDR1 MNHEY and CDR2 SMNVEV (reference sequence). V lost 5 bases and J lost 2, with 10 bases in between. The length of the CDR3 is 13 residues. CDR3 loop: CASSVRQAYEQYF. CDR3 coding DNA: TGTGCCAGCAGTGTAAGGCAGGCCTACGAGCAGTACTTC.

CDR3 sequence: CASSGAQDYEQYF. CDR3 DNA sequence: TGTGCCAGCAGTGGCGCACAGGACTACGAGCAGTACTTC. The V call is TRBV27, the J call TRBJ2-7; tentative D call: TRBD1 (5 bases). The ends were cut back, 5 bases at V and 3 bases at J, with 11 bases in the middle. Germline V lookup: CDR1 MNHEY, CDR2 SMNVEV (reference sequence). This CDR3 has 13 amino acids.

V gene TRBV18 combines with J gene TRBJ1-4; D gene ambiguous. CDR3 size: 15 residues. The germline V and J ends were trimmed by 2 bases and 7 bases, with 14 bases remaining between them. Germline V gives CDR1 KGHSH, CDR2 LQKENI. For the CDR3, the DNA is TGTGCCAGCTCACCAGGCAGTGGCGGGGTTGAAAAACTGTTTTTT. Protein product: CASSPGSGGVEKLFF.

The CDR3 DNA is TGTGCCATCAGCGGAGGGACTAGCGGCCAAGAGACCCAGTTCTTC. Translation gives CAISGGTSGQETQFF. This rearrangement joins TRBV10-3 to TRBJ2-1; 11 bases agree with TRBD2. The germline CDR1 and CDR2 sequences are ENHRY and SYGVKD. V gave up 6 bases and J gave up 13 bases; unmatched junction bases: 14. The CDR3 loop spans 15 amino acids.

This clonotype was detected a few times. V is TRBV5-1 and J is TRBJ2-7; D gene ambiguous. Germline V gene data show CDR1 as SGHRS and CDR2 as YFSETQ. The CDR3 sequence is 12 residues long. Trimming stripped 6 bases from V and 5 bases from J, with 12 bases between. As DNA, the CDR3 is TGCGCCAGCAAAGACGTGGGCGACGAGCAGTACTTC. The encoded protein is CASKDVGDEQYF.

This clonotype showed up just a few times. The CDR3 region has the DNA TGTGCCAGCAGTTTCAGGGACTCCCTCTACAATGAGCAGTTCTTC. Amino acid sequence: CASSFRDSLYNEQFF. V gene TRBV12-3 or TRBV12-4 combines with J gene TRBJ2-1; tentative D call: TRBD2 (6 bases). The ends were cut back, 3 bases at V and 3 bases at J, with 12 bases in the middle. This CDR3 spans 15 amino acids.

This chain joins TRBV7-2 and TRBJ2-5; D gene ambiguous. In germline, CDR1 is SGHTA, CDR2 FQGNSA. The V gene lost 0 bases and the J gene lost 5 bases, with 4 bases spanning the gap. The length of the CDR3 is 12 residues. The CDR3, as DNA: TGTGCCAGCAGCTTAGCACATGAGACCCAGTACTTC. Its protein is CASSLAHETQYF.

Points on this clonotype: Possible read error: a much larger clone is one base away. Here the CDR3 reads CAGSFGQGGEKLFF. For the CDR3, the DNA is TGTGCCGGCAGCTTTGGACAGGGAGGCGAAAAACTGTTTTTT. The chain recombines TRBV7-9 with TRBJ1-4; the match to TRBD1 covers 8 bases. The germline gives CDR1 SEHNR, CDR2 FQNEAQ (reference sequence). The CDR3 extends over 14 amino acids.

Details on this clonotype: This may come from a read error, since a much larger clone is one base off. V and J are TRBV12-3 or TRBV12-4 and TRBJ1-5, with D possibly TRBD1 on 5 matching bases. Trimming pared 5 bases from V and 7 bases from J, leaving 12 bases between. CDR3 length: 13 residues. In DNA form, the CDR3 reads TGTGCCAGCAGTCGGGACGAGGGCCAGCCCCAGCATTTT. Amino acids: CASSRDEGQPQHF.

This clonotype came up once. This sequence joins TRBV7-9 and TRBJ1-2, with 7 bases fitting TRBD1. V lost 8 bases, J lost 4 bases, and 7 bases stayed unmatched. The CDR3 totals 13 residues. Germline V gene lookup returns CDR1 SEHNR and CDR2 FQNEAQ (reference sequence). Here the CDR3 DNA reads TGTGCCAGCGAAGGGGGCGAATTCTATGGCTACACCTTC. It is translated as CASEGGEFYGYTF.